Below, one TCR beta chain is given with its context. Its antigen is currently unknown. PCR primers comprised 60 Vbeta and 13 Jbeta primers. Assay used: immunoSEQ multiplex PCR; TCRdb lists only in-frame clones, some missing. The table has approximately 190,000 clones, roughly 73% seen once. This CDR3 is 14 amino acids long. The V end was cut by 0 bases, the J end by 5 bases, with 9 bases between. CDR1 and CDR2 (germline): SGHNT, YYREEE (reference sequence). These data belong to a study of cytomegalovirus exposure and HLA in healthy donors. General observations from the study: The study designated fewer than 200 TCR beta chains cytomegalovirus-associated. About 87% or about 30% of the time was how often most TCR beta V segments were productive, according to an earlier analysis.

Donors counted as nominally healthy when sampled, yet unrecorded immune exposures were likely. The chain joins TRBV5-4 to TRBJ1-5; D uncertain. Sequencing used PBMCs. The clonotype comes from a woman aged 25 to 39 in good health and CMV-seronegative. The CDR3 region has the DNA TGTGCCAGCAGCTTGGACAGTGGCGATCAGCCCCAGCATTTT. Translating gives CASSLDSGDQPQHF.